Listed here are 32 T cell receptor beta chains from one sample, sequenced in a study of cytomegalovirus exposure and HLA in healthy donors. Researchers ran the PCR with 60 Vbeta and 13 Jbeta primers. Profiling relied on immunoSEQ multiplex PCR, and the TCRdb table lists in-frame clones only, not all of them. The table has 53,000 or so clones, 65% to 80% seen once. Sample: PBMCs. These receptors were obtained from a man aged 25-45 years in good health and CMV-seropositive.

This chain joins TRBV9 and TRBJ1-2; D not certain. The ends were cut back, 0 bases at V and 2 bases at J, with 11 bases in the middle. The CDR3 is 15 amino acids. The germline V gene encodes CDR1 SGDLS and CDR2 YYNGEE. CDR3 sequence: CASSVDPGLNYGYTF. CDR3 nucleotide sequence: TGTGCCAGCAGCGTAGATCCGGGGTTAAACTATGGCTACACCTTC.

The chain couples TRBV4-2 to TRBJ2-7; D possibly corresponds to TRBD2 (7 bases). This CDR3 is built from 16 residues. V lost 3 bases to trimming and J lost 0 bases, with 15 bases between them. Germline CDR1 and CDR2: LGHNA and YNFKEQ. The CDR3 protein is CASSHWGGLGSYEQYF. The CDR3 nucleotides read TGTGCCAGCAGCCATTGGGGGGGCCTTGGCTCCTACGAGCAGTACTTC.

This clone showed up just once. J is TRBJ2-3 and V is TRBV5-1, with D tentatively TRBD2 (6 bases). Trimming shortened V by 6 bases and J by 4 bases, and 15 bases separated the two germline ends. The CDR3 extends over 14 amino acids. Germline V gives CDR1 SGHRS, CDR2 YFSETQ. CDR3 in DNA: TGCGCCAGCACCGCCGGAGGGCAAGCAGATACGCAGTATTTT. It translates to CASTAGGQADTQYF.

The chain joins TRBV5-6 to TRBJ1-4; possible D gene TRBD1, 6 bases. Germline V gene sequence: CDR1 SGHDT, CDR2 YYEEEE. The CDR3 has 15 amino acids. Trimming took 3 bases from V and 5 from J, leaving 14 bases between them. CDR3 protein: CASSYRQAENEKLFF. The CDR3 DNA reads TGTGCCAGCAGCTACCGACAGGCCGAGAATGAAAAACTGTTTTTT.

The chain recombines TRBV2 with TRBJ1-3; TRBD1 might be the D (5 bases). V was shortened by 3 bases and J by 3 bases, with 9 bases between the two germline ends. Germline loops: CDR1 SNHLY, CDR2 FYNNEI. The CDR3 length is 14 residues. The CDR3 here is CASSEGGVGNTIYF. In DNA form, the CDR3 reads TGTGCCAGCAGTGAGGGGGGGGTTGGAAACACCATATATTTT.

This clone was observed a handful of times. This chain uses TRBV6-1 with TRBJ1-1; TRBD1 aligns across 8 bases. Germline assignment: CDR1 MNHNS and CDR2 SASEGT. The V and J ends lost 4 bases and 7 bases, in that order; junction bases with no gene match: 5. This CDR3 spans 13 amino acids. CDR3 amino acids: CASSVSGGVEAFF. The CDR3 DNA follows: TGTGCCAGCAGTGTGTCAGGGGGCGTTGAAGCTTTCTTT.

The gene calls are TRBV10-3 and TRBJ2-2; no definite D call. The CDR3 sequence is 14 residues long. Germline CDR1 ENHRY, CDR2 SYGVKD. Trimming took 5 bases from V and 0 from J, leaving 7 bases between them. In DNA form, the CDR3 reads TGTGCCATCAGTCGCAGTCCGAACACCGGGGAGCTGTTTTTT. This codes for CAISRSPNTGELFF.

The chain employs TRBV28 and TRBJ1-5; D might be TRBD1 (5 bases). The CDR3 is 12 amino acids. CDR1 and CDR2 (germline): MDHEN, SYDVKM. V was clipped by 11 bases and J by 7 bases, with 15 bases between them. DNA for the CDR3: TGTGCCGCGCGGCAGGGCCTCCAGCCCCAGCATTTT. Translation: CAARQGLQPQHF.

This clone was counted between two and nine times. V is TRBV27 and J is TRBJ2-7; a weak D match, TRBD1 (5 bases). CDR3 length: 15 residues. With 1 base removed from V and 3 bases from J, the gap between germline ends came to 13 bases. From germline, CDR1 is MNHEY and CDR2 SMNVEV (reference sequence). CDR3 region: CASSLWGQQIYEQYF. The CDR3 DNA reads TGTGCCAGCAGTTTATGGGGCCAGCAAATCTACGAGCAGTACTTC.

V is TRBV6-5 and J is TRBJ1-2; tentative D call: TRBD1 (6 bases). The CDR3 sequence is 15 residues long. Germline V lookup: CDR1 MNHEY, CDR2 SVGAGI. The V end was cut by 7 bases, the J end by 3 bases, with 18 bases between. For the CDR3, the DNA is TGTGCCAGCAACGGTGCACAGGGCGACTACTATGGCTACACCTTC. Translation gives CASNGAQGDYYGYTF.

This rearrangement joins TRBV19 to TRBJ1-5; the D gene is possibly TRBD1 (6 bases). The CDR3 has 18 amino acids. Germline CDR1 is LNHDA and CDR2 is SQIVND (reference sequence). The ends were cut back, 5 bases at V and 0 bases at J, with 20 bases in the middle. The CDR3 spells CASSLPPRTAYSNQPQHF. CDR3 sequence (DNA): TGTGCCAGTAGTCTCCCGCCCCGGACAGCTTATAGCAATCAGCCCCAGCATTTT. The full variable domain, in which reference TRBV19 and TRBJ1-5 provide the parts outside the CDR3, is DGGITQSPKYLFRKEGQNVTLSCEQNLNHDAMYWYRQDPGQGLRLIYYSQIVNDFQKGDIAEGYSVSREKKESFPLTVTSAQKNPTAFYLCASSLPPRTAYSNQPQHFGDGTRLSIL.

V usage is TRBV5-1 and J usage is TRBJ1-2, with TRBD1 matching over 7 bases. Germline CDR1 reads SGHRS; CDR2 reads YFSETQ. This CDR3 region has 15 residues. Trimming took 0 bases from V and 4 from J; bases not matched to a gene: 6. The CDR3 is CASSLDPGGGYGYTF. The CDR3 nucleotides are TGCGCCAGCAGCTTGGATCCAGGGGGAGGCTATGGCTACACCTTC.

The chain uses TRBV5-1 and TRBJ1-2; 9 positions match TRBD1. The CDR3 has 16 amino acids. The ends lost 1 base at V and 6 bases at J; junction bases unmatched: 10. In germline, CDR1 is SGHRS, CDR2 YFSETQ. The CDR3 here is CASSLRTGGLFHGYTF. For the CDR3, the DNA is TGCGCCAGCAGCTTGAGAACAGGGGGCCTTTTCCATGGCTACACCTTC.

The chain carries TRBV7-2 and TRBJ1-2, with 8 bases that match TRBD1. Per germline, CDR1 SGHTA and CDR2 FQGNSA. The J segment lost 3 bases and the V segment lost 2 bases, leaving 5 bases of the junction unmatched. This CDR3 has 15 residues. The CDR3, as DNA: TGTGCCAGCAGCTTAATGGCAGGGGGCGACTATGGCTACACCTTC. Amino acid sequence: CASSLMAGGDYGYTF.

The rearrangement joins TRBV10-3 to TRBJ2-5, with 7 bases matching TRBD1. Per germline, CDR1 ENHRY and CDR2 SYGVKD. There are 16 residues in the CDR3. Unmatched junction bases numbered 6, after V lost 2 bases and J lost 0 bases. The CDR3 nucleotides are TGTGCCATCAGTGAGGGGACAGCCTTGTACCAAGAGACCCAGTACTTC. Encoded protein: CAISEGTALYQETQYF.

The V and J genes are TRBV5-4 and TRBJ2-7; 10 bases align to TRBD1. Losses at the gene ends were 4 bases for V and 4 bases for J; bases not matched to a gene: 8. The CDR3 extends over 15 amino acids. Germline V gives CDR1 SGHNT, CDR2 YYREEE (reference sequence). CDR3 nucleotides: TGTGCCAGCAGCAGGGGGGGGACAGGGGCGTACGAGCAGTACTTC. Protein: CASSRGGTGAYEQYF. The whole variable domain, filled in from reference TRBV5-4 and TRBJ2-7, reads ETGVTQSPTHLIKTRGQQVTLRCSSQSGHNTVSWYQQALGQGPQFIFQYYREEENGRGNFPPRFSGLQFPNYSSELNVNALELDDSALYLCASSRGGTGAYEQYFGPGTRLTVT.

The table lists this clone with a few counts. The gene calls are TRBV4-3 and TRBJ1-1; D may be TRBD1 (6 bases). V lost 5 bases and J lost 3, with 16 bases in between. The CDR3 sequence is 15 residues long. Germline-derived CDR1 and CDR2 are LGHNA and YSLEER. The CDR3 DNA follows: TGCGCCAGCAGCGGCCAGCTAGGGGGAGACACTGAAGCTTTCTTT. The encoded protein is CASSGQLGGDTEAFF.

This sequence joins TRBV11-2 and TRBJ2-5; TRBD1 agrees at 7 bases. The CDR3 length is 13 residues. Trimming cost V 5 bases and J 5 bases; bases outside gene matches: 5. The V gene's germline CDR1 is SGHAT and CDR2 FQNNGV. CDR3 sequence: CASSLGTAETQYF. The CDR3 DNA is TGTGCCAGCAGCCTCGGGACAGCGGAGACCCAGTACTTC.

The chain combines TRBV29-1 with TRBJ2-1; 9 bases line up with TRBD2. The CDR3 is 16 residues long. Trimming cost V 7 bases and J 8 bases; bases outside gene matches: 18. From germline, CDR1 is SQVTM and CDR2 ANQGSEA. The CDR3 region has the DNA TGCAGCGCCGAGGGGGAGGTGAGCGGGGGGTTGGATGAGCAGTTCTTC. Its translation: CSAEGEVSGGLDEQFF.

This chain links TRBV7-2 with TRBJ2-7; 9 nucleotides align to TRBD1. V shed 5 bases and J 4 bases; nucleotides not matched to a gene: 6. The CDR3 covers 14 residues. Per germline, CDR1 SGHTA and CDR2 FQGNSA. CDR3 protein: CASSHRGLIYEQYF. CDR3 in DNA: TGTGCCAGCAGCCACAGGGGGCTTATTTACGAGCAGTACTTC.

This chain links TRBV4-2 with TRBJ2-2, with 9 bases fitting TRBD2. The V gene end was trimmed by 0 bases and the J gene end by 4 bases; junction bases not matched to a gene: 3. This CDR3 contains 16 residues. Germline V gene data show CDR1 as LGHNA and CDR2 as YNFKEQ. DNA for the CDR3: TGTGCCAGCAGCCAAGAAGCGGGGGGTCCCACCGGGGAGCTGTTTTTT. Translation: CASSQEAGGPTGELFF.

The rearrangement joins TRBV30 to TRBJ1-2, with 9 bases lining up with TRBD1. Germline V lookup: CDR1 GTSNPN, CDR2 SVGIG (reference sequence). V gave up 1 base and J gave up 7 bases; unmatched junction bases: 7. The CDR3 runs to 14 residues. CDR3 bases: TGTGCCTGGAGTGGGGGGGACAGGGCCGGTGGCTACACCTTC. This translates into CAWSGGDRAGGYTF.

V and J are TRBV14 and TRBJ1-6; D is undetermined. The CDR3 has 14 amino acids. Deletions cut 0 bases from V and 10 bases from J, with 10 bases between. The germline gives CDR1 SGHDN, CDR2 FVKESK. The CDR3 region is CASSQEFGGSPLHF. CDR3 sequence (DNA): TGTGCCAGCAGCCAAGAGTTTGGTGGCTCACCCCTCCACTTT.

The V and J genes are TRBV5-6 and TRBJ1-6, with 8 positions matching TRBD1. This CDR3 has 18 residues. Trimming cost V 3 bases and J 12 bases; bases outside gene matches: 20. From germline, CDR1 is SGHDT and CDR2 YYEEEE. This CDR3 reads CASSSSPMGTGGIRPLHF. Here the CDR3 DNA reads TGTGCCAGCAGCTCTTCGCCGATGGGGACAGGTGGGATAAGACCCCTCCACTTT. Combining the CDR3 with reference TRBV5-6 and TRBJ1-6 gives the whole variable domain DAGVTQSPTHLIKTRGQQVTLRCSPKSGHDTVSWYQQALGQGPQFIFQYYEEEERQRGNFPDRFSGHQFPNYSSELNVNALLLGDSALYLCASSSSPMGTGGIRPLHFGNGTRLTVT.

In its sample, this clone was seen a few times. The chain couples TRBV5-1 to TRBJ1-3, with D hard to call. V was shortened by 1 base and J by 2 bases, with 10 bases between the two germline ends. Germline V gives CDR1 SGHRS, CDR2 YFSETQ. This CDR3 is 15 amino acids long. The CDR3 protein is CASSLYWAAGNTIYF. DNA for the CDR3: TGCGCCAGCAGCTTGTATTGGGCAGCTGGAAACACCATATATTTT.

This clone occurred a few times. The chain couples TRBV5-1 to TRBJ2-7; D ambiguous. The CDR3 is 13 residues long. Germline values: CDR1 SGHRS, CDR2 YFSETQ. Trimming stripped 4 bases from V and 2 bases from J, with 10 bases between. The CDR3 reads CASSPDTTYEQYF. The CDR3 nucleotides are TGCGCCAGCAGCCCTGACACCACCTACGAGCAGTACTTC.

This clone was observed a handful of times. This chain joins TRBV19 and TRBJ1-1; D gene unclear. V lost 1 base, J lost 0 bases, and 6 bases lay in between. CDR1 is LNHDA and CDR2 is SQIVND in the germline V gene (reference sequence). The CDR3 extends over 14 amino acids. The CDR3 nucleotides read TGTGCCAGTAGTATAGGCGGCATGAACACTGAAGCTTTCTTT. Translating it yields CASSIGGMNTEAFF.

V usage is TRBV4-3 and J usage is TRBJ1-6; D not certain. This CDR3 has 14 amino acids. Trimming shortened V by 0 bases and J by 8 bases, and 8 bases separated the two germline ends. The germline V gene encodes CDR1 LGHNA and CDR2 YSLEER. The DNA of the CDR3 is TGCGCCAGCAGCCAAGATCGACGGGATTCACCCCTCCACTTT. This gives the protein CASSQDRRDSPLHF.

The chain has TRBV2 and TRBJ1-3, with 7 bases aligning to TRBD1. The J segment lost 0 bases and the V segment lost 6 bases, leaving 5 bases of the junction unmatched. The length of the CDR3 is 15 residues. CDR1 is SNHLY and CDR2 is FYNNEI in the germline V gene. This CDR3 reads CASRRGQLSGNTIYF. The DNA for the CDR3 is TGTGCCAGCAGACGGGGACAGCTCTCTGGAAACACCATATATTTT.

V gene TRBV7-2 combines with J gene TRBJ2-3; 8 bases fit TRBD2. Germline V gene sequence: CDR1 SGHTA, CDR2 FQGNSA. J gave up 11 bases and V 1 base, and 8 bases lay outside the gene matches. This CDR3 is built from 14 residues. CDR3 region: CASSLGGSGGLQYF. CDR3 nucleotides: TGTGCCAGCAGCTTAGGAGGGAGCGGGGGCCTGCAGTATTTT.

This clone was observed a few times. This sequence joins TRBV4-2 and TRBJ1-3; D not resolved. Trimming cost V 0 bases and J 2 bases, with 8 bases left between them. There are 15 residues in the CDR3. Germline V CDR1 and CDR2: LGHNA, YNFKEQ. The CDR3 coding sequence is TGTGCCAGCAGCCAAGATTTCGGTGCTGGAAACACCATATATTTT. Translated: CASSQDFGAGNTIYF.

This chain uses TRBV27 with TRBJ2-7, with TRBD1 identical over 11 bases. V shed 5 bases, J shed 2 bases, and the junction held 5 bases outside the gene matches. The CDR3 is 15 residues long. Germline V gene lookup returns CDR1 MNHEY and CDR2 SMNVEV (reference sequence). CDR3 nucleotides: TGTGCCAGCAGTCTCGGGACAGGGGGTCCCTACGAGCAGTACTTC. Its protein is CASSLGTGGPYEQYF.